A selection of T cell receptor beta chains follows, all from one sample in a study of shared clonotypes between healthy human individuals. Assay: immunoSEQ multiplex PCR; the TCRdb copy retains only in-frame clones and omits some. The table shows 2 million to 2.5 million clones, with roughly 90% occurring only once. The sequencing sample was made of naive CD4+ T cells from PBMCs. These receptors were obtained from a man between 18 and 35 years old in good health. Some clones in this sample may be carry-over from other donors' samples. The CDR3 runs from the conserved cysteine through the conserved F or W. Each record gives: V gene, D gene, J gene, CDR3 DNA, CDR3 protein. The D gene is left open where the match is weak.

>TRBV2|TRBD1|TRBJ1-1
TGTGCCGGCAGACAGGGGACGAGGGACACTGAAGCTTTCTTT
CAGRQGTRDTEAFF
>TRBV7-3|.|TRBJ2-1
TGTGCCAGCAGCCAAATCGCAGGTTGGACCTACAATGAGCAGTTCTTC
CASSQIAGWTYNEQFF
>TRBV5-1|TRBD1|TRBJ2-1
TGCGCCAGCAGCATCGGACAGGAAGAGCAGTTCTTC
CASSIGQEEQFF
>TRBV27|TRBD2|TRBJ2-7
TGTGCCAGCAGTTTAGCGGATTGGGGGAGGGCCCGCAAGGTATACGAGCAGTACTTC
CASSLADWGRARKVYEQYF
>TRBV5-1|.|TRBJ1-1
TGCGCCAGCGGGCCTGACAGACCGAACACTGAAGCTTTCTTT
CASGPDRPNTEAFF
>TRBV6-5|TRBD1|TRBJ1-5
TGTGCCAGCAGACAGACTCAGGGGGTTGGTCAGCCCCAGCATTTT
CASRQTQGVGQPQHF
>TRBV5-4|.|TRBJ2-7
TGTGCCAGCAGCTTGGACTCGGGCGAGCAGTACTTC
CASSLDSGEQYF
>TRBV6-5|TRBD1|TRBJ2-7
TGTGCCAGCAGCCAGACAGGGGTGTTGGAGCAGTACTTC
CASSQTGVLEQYF
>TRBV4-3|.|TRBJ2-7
TGCGCCAGCAGCCAAGGGCAGGGACGGGGAACCTACGAGCAGTACTTC
CASSQGQGRGTYEQYF
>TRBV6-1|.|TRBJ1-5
TGTGCCAGCATTGGAGATCACAATCAGCCCCAGCATTTT
CASIGDHNQPQHF
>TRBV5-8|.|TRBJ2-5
TGTGCCAGCAGCTTGCAAGATCGAGAGACCCAGTACTTC
CASSLQDRETQYF
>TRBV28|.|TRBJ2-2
TGTGCCAGCAGTTTAAGGGGTGGGAACACCGGGGAGCTGTTTTTT
CASSLRGGNTGELFF
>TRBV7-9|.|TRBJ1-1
TGTGCCAGCAGCTTACTGGCGGGTACGGGGACTGAAGCTTTCTTT
CASSLLAGTGTEAFF
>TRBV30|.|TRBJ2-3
TGTGCCTGGAGTTATCAGTCAGATACGCAGTATTTT
CAWSYQSDTQYF
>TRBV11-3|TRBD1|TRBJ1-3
TGTGCCAGCAGCTTAGAAGGACAGGGAGGGAACACCATATATTTT
CASSLEGQGGNTIYF
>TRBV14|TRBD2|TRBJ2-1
TGTGCCAGCAGCCAAGATCTTAGGGCTAGCGGGAGTGGTGAGCAGTTCTTC
CASSQDLRASGSGEQFF
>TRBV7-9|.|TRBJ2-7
TGTGCCAGCAGCCCACCGTTTCGGGGAGTCAGGAGGTTC
CASSPPFRGVRRF